This TCR beta chain came from a study of T cell repertoires in cytomegalovirus infection (dated by TCRdb to between 2019 and 2020). With respect to the entire study: Donor HLA type was relevant to the analysis, as public TCR beta signatures indicated carriage of CMV infection together with the matching HLA type.

Notes on this clonotype: What this receptor recognizes is not known. No much larger clonotype is one base removed from it; base qualities were not supplied.

The germline V gene (reference sequence) provides CDR1 DFQATT and CDR2 SNEGSKA. There are 16 amino acids in the CDR3, from cysteine to phenylalanine inclusive. Left in the record is the CDR3 DNA by itself, 48 bases read in frame from the first base. Trimming costs V 0 bases and J 0 bases, and their ends lie 9 bases apart. Sequencing instrument: Illumina HiSeq 1500. TCRdb took the public reads, trimmed them with fastp at Q25, ran MiXCR for clone calling and kept in-frame beta chains. Records with the same CDR3 protein are collapsed into one entry carrying the most frequent genes and DNA. The sample table records about 250,000 distinct CDR3 sequences; 6% to 8% of these occur just once. The ten largest clones add up to under 7.5% of the sample. Broad study findings and their caveats: In the ex vivo response, HLA-C-restricted CMV-specific TCR beta clonotypes were dominant, and in two of eight donors the single most frequent clonotype came from this HLA-C-restricted group. In both this cohort and an independent approximately 370-donor cohort, the cumulative frequency of public TCR beta family members distinguished carriers of CMV infection plus the relevant HLA type.

Recombination connected TRBV20-1 to TRBJ1-6; the D gene cannot be resolved reliably. Sequenced material: PBMCs. The sequence was collected from a human donor in good health (CMV status not recorded). Some clones in this sample may be carry-over from other donors' samples. The CDR3 region has the sequence CSARDPLSSYNSPLHF. The base sequence is TGCAGTGCTAGAGATCCCCTGAGCTCCTATAATTCACCCCTCCACTTT.